The TCR beta chain under discussion was sequenced for a study of CD8 T cells in ankylosing spondylitis. Study-wide points: A motif in TCR beta, a set of roughly eight highly homologous variants, appeared characteristic of ankylosing spondylitis blood.

Turning to this clonotype: The antigen is undetermined.

TCRdb fed the 5' RACE reads into MiXCR, producing one record per CDR3 protein. Among just under 550,000 distinct CDR3 sequences listed, roughly 13% were seen once. V was cut by 0 bases and J by 2 bases, with 12 bases left in between. The CDR3 is 16 residues long. Germline assignment: CDR1 MNHEY and CDR2 SVGAGI. This clonotype was sampled from a male donor with ankylosing spondylitis. The chain joins TRBV6-5 to TRBJ2-3; TRBD2 might be the D (7 bases). Sample: blood, either unsorted or a sorted T cell fraction (not recorded which). In nucleotides, the CDR3 is TGTGCCAGCAGTTACTCGAGGGGGGGTGTCACAGATACGCAGTATTTT. This translates into CASSYSRGGVTDTQYF.